The clone carrying this T cell receptor beta chain was observed many times. Its antigen remains unidentified. The data are from a study of T-cell reconstitution after alpha-beta-depleted transplantation in children. General study findings and limits: Several hundred expanded graft clones reportedly supplied alpha-beta T cells about two months after transplant. Some patients owed their high day-60 TCRbeta diversity to surviving recipient T cells and thymic progenitors.

TCRbeta library construction was performed incorporating unique molecular identifiers. TCRdb reprocessed the PCR reads with MiXCR, giving one entry per CDR3 protein. The sample holds around 450,000 distinct CDR3 sequences, 10% seen once. CDR1 SGHTA and CDR2 FQGNSA come from the germline V gene. The CDR3 runs to 14 residues. V dropped 5 bases and J dropped 4; count of bases not matched to a gene: 4. The clonotype comes from a child under 10 years old with inherited bone marrow failure, due to receive a stem cell transplant. The chain links TRBV7-2 to TRBJ2-3, with TRBD1 matching over 9 bases. Sequenced here: PBMCs, sampled before TCRalphabeta/CD19-depleted stem cell transplant. DNA for the CDR3: TGTGCCAGCAGCCCGGGACAGGGTGCAGATACGCAGTATTTT. This translates into CASSPGQGADTQYF. Variable domain in full (rest from reference TRBV7-2 and TRBJ2-3): GAGVSQSPSNKVTEKGKDVELRCDPISGHTALYWYRQSLGQGLEFLIYFQGNSAPDKSGLPSDRFSAERTGGSVSTLTIQRTQQEDSAVYLCASSPGQGADTQYFGPGTRLTVL.